The 19 T cell receptor beta chains reported below all come from one sample, sequenced in a study of T cells in Graves' hyperthyroidism and ophthalmopathy. Amplification of TCR beta CDR3 regions used RNA as the template. First-round RT-PCR targeting the TCR CDR3 was performed with the HTBI primer set. Using its own MiXCR run on the multiplex PCR reads, TCRdb lists one record per CDR3 protein. The table records a few hundred thousand distinct CDR3 sequences, approximately 14% of them present only once. The sequenced material came from blood. The receptors come from a woman aged 35 to 49 with Graves' ophthalmopathy.

The table lists this clonotype with many counts. The chain employs TRBV7-2 and TRBJ1-1; D is undetermined. Germline-derived CDR1 and CDR2 are SGHTA and FQGNSA. The V and J ends lost 5 bases and 3 bases respectively, with 10 bases between them. The length of the CDR3 is 13 residues. CDR3 amino acids: CASSPVVDTEAFF. CDR3 nucleotides: TGTGCCAGCAGCCCGGTGGTCGACACTGAAGCTTTCTTT.

CDR3 in amino acids: CAWSVLWGTGNTIYF. The CDR3 DNA sequence: TGTGCCTGGAGTGTACTGTGGGGTACAGGAAACACCATATATTTT. The chain couples TRBV30 to TRBJ1-3; D is unclear. V lost 0 bases and J 4 bases, leaving 13 bases between the germline ends. The V gene's germline CDR1 is GTSNPN and CDR2 SVGIG (reference sequence). CDR3 length equals 15 residues.

This clonotype showed up just a few times. The chain has TRBV19 and TRBJ2-5; possibly TRBD2 for D (6 bases). V was shortened by 4 bases and J by 7 bases, with 16 bases between the two germline ends. This CDR3 region has 14 residues. Germline V gene lookup returns CDR1 LNHDA and CDR2 SQIVND (reference sequence). For the CDR3, the DNA is TGTGCCAGTAGTAAACTACCTAGCGTCGGGACCCAGTACTTC. This translates into CASSKLPSVGTQYF.

The chain couples TRBV3-1 to TRBJ1-5; the match to TRBD1 covers 7 bases. CDR1 LGHDT and CDR2 YNNKEL come from the germline V gene (reference sequence). The CDR3 has 15 amino acids. The junction had 4 bases not matched to a gene; V was cut back by 0 bases and J by 5 bases. CDR3 in DNA: TGTGCCAGCAGCCAAGATCAGACAGGGCATCAGCCCCAGCATTTT. Translated, it gives CASSQDQTGHQPQHF.

This clonotype was recorded many times. The chain has TRBV6-1 and TRBJ2-7; TRBD1 aligns across 7 bases. The V and J ends lost 5 bases and 2 bases, in that order; junction bases with no gene match: 3. CDR1 is MNHNS, CDR2 SASEGT, per germline. The length of the CDR3 is 13 residues. CDR3 loop: CASSRDRAYEQYF. The CDR3 DNA reads as TGTGCCAGCAGTCGAGACAGGGCCTACGAGCAGTACTTC.

The chain employs TRBV10-3 and TRBJ2-3; perhaps TRBD2 as D (6 bases). Looked up from germline, CDR1 is ENHRY and CDR2 is SYGVKD. The germline V and J ends were trimmed by 0 bases and 4 bases, with 20 bases remaining between them. This CDR3 has 18 amino acids. CDR3 protein: CAISESILRAGTADTQYF. As DNA, the CDR3 is TGTGCCATCAGTGAGTCAATTTTGAGGGCGGGAACGGCAGATACGCAGTATTTT.

The V call is TRBV9, the J call TRBJ2-6; 9 nucleotides line up with TRBD2. In germline, CDR1 is SGDLS, CDR2 YYNGEE. The V and J ends lost 0 bases and 0 bases, in that order; junction bases with no gene match: 1. This CDR3 is 17 amino acids long. The CDR3 region has the DNA TGTGCCAGCAGCGTAGTAGCGGGGGTCTCTGGGGCCAACGTCCTGACTTTC. The encoded protein is CASSVVAGVSGANVLTF.

This clonotype was seen many times. The chain joins TRBV28 to TRBJ2-1; TRBD2 matches at 7 bases. After removal of 2 bases from V and 5 bases from J, the junction contained 3 bases not matched to a gene. CDR3 length: 14 residues. CDR1 is MDHEN and CDR2 is SYDVKM in the germline V gene. The CDR3: CASSLAGEDNEQFF. DNA of the CDR3: TGTGCCAGCAGTTTAGCGGGAGAGGACAATGAGCAGTTCTTC.

In this sample, this clonotype turned up many times. The V call is TRBV15, the J call TRBJ2-4; D possibly corresponds to TRBD1 (6 bases). The germline CDR1 and CDR2 sequences are LNHNV and YYDKDF (reference sequence). This CDR3 region has 18 residues. V lost 4 bases to trimming and J lost 3 bases, with 22 bases between them. The DNA of the CDR3 is TGTGCCACCAGCAAACCGGGACAACAGGGAGAGTTCAAAAACATTCAGTACTTC. Translating gives CATSKPGQQGEFKNIQYF.

A note on this clonotype: This sequence may be a read error, since a much larger clone differs from it by one base. The V call is TRBV27, the J call TRBJ2-1; 7 nucleotides align to TRBD2. The V gene's germline CDR1 is MNHEY and CDR2 SMNVEV (reference sequence). With 6 bases clipped from V and 11 bases from J, the junction kept 16 bases outside the gene matches. This CDR3 spans 15 amino acids. The CDR3 coding sequence is TGTGCCAGCAGCCCTCTCCGGACTAGAGTTGATAAGCAGTTCTTC. This codes for CASSPLRTRVDKQFF.

The table lists this clonotype with many counts. A read error may account for a junction end that differs from germline. The rearrangement links TRBV7-3 to TRBJ2-7; 12 nucleotides line up with TRBD2. This CDR3 comprises 15 residues. The germline V gene has CDR1 SGHTA and CDR2 FQGTGA. CDR3 amino acids: CASSPKGLAGYKQYF. CDR3 in DNA: TGTGCCAGCAGCCCAAAGGGACTAGCGGGCTACAAGCAGTACTTC.

The rearrangement links TRBV20-1 to TRBJ1-2; no clear D gene. This CDR3 is 12 amino acids long. CDR1 is DFQATT and CDR2 is SNEGSKA in the germline V gene (reference sequence). The V gene lost 0 bases and the J gene lost 9 bases, with 11 bases spanning the gap. The CDR3 coding sequence is TGCAGTGCTAGAGATACAGCGGTGAGCTACACCTTC. Translated: CSARDTAVSYTF.

There are many counts of this clonotype. The chain's CDR3 is CASKIASNEQFF. CDR3 nucleotides: TGTGCCAGCAAGATAGCGTCCAATGAGCAGTTCTTC. V gene TRBV12-3 or TRBV12-4 combines with J gene TRBJ2-1; weak D call: TRBD2 (5 bases). The CDR3 sequence is 12 residues long. The V end lost 7 bases, the J end lost 6 bases, and 10 bases lay between the germline ends.

There are many counts of this clonotype. V gene TRBV3-1 combines with J gene TRBJ1-5, with 8 bases matching TRBD1. CDR1 is LGHDT, CDR2 YNNKEL, per germline (reference sequence). Trimming took 2 bases from V and 6 from J; bases not matched to a gene: 3. This CDR3 region has 14 residues. The CDR3 reads CASSQQGAVQPQHF. The CDR3 DNA reads TGTGCCAGCAGCCAACAGGGGGCTGTTCAGCCCCAGCATTTT. The full variable domain, with the rest looked up from reference TRBV3-1 and TRBJ1-5, is DTAVSQTPKYLVTQMGNDKSIKCEQNLGHDTMYWYKQDSKKFLKIMFSYNNKELIINETVPNRFSPKSPDKAHLNLHINSLELGDSAVYFCASSQQGAVQPQHFGDGTRLSIL.

The chain's CDR3 is CASSPGGDTQYF. The CDR3 DNA follows: TGTGCCAGCAGCCCGGGGGGAGATACGCAGTATTTT. The chain carries TRBV7-9 and TRBJ2-3, with TRBD2 identical over 7 bases. Germline CDR1 reads SEHNR; CDR2 reads FQNEAQ (reference sequence). The CDR3 runs to 12 residues. Trimming cost V 5 bases and J 5 bases; bases outside gene matches: 1.

This clonotype was seen only a few times. This rearrangement joins TRBV6-1 to TRBJ2-3; 14 bases fit TRBD2. Trimming took 1 base from V and 7 from J; bases not matched to a gene: 4. Germline assignment: CDR1 MNHNS and CDR2 SASEGT. The CDR3 covers 16 residues. CDR3 sequence reads: CASSEGLAGGPYTQYF. The CDR3 coding sequence is TGTGCCAGCAGTGAAGGACTAGCGGGAGGGCCATATACGCAGTATTTT.

Notes on this clonotype: With a much larger clone just one base away, this may be a read error. The V and J genes are TRBV3-1 and TRBJ1-2, with D tentatively TRBD1 (5 bases). Germline V gene data show CDR1 as LGHDT and CDR2 as YNNKEL (reference sequence). Trimming stripped 6 bases from V and 2 bases from J, with 16 bases between. The CDR3 contains 15 residues. DNA for the CDR3: TGTGCCAGCAGAAACCGGGGGGTGGCGAACTATGGCTACACCTTC. Residues: CASRNRGVANYGYTF.

This clonotype was counted between two and nine times. The chain links TRBV9 to TRBJ2-2, with 13 nucleotides matching TRBD2. Losses at the gene ends were 2 bases for V and 6 bases for J; bases not matched to a gene: 4. The CDR3 is made up of 16 amino acids. Germline V gene data show CDR1 as SGDLS and CDR2 as YYNGEE. The CDR3 bases are TGTGCCAGCAGCGTTACTAGCGGGGGGGCCGCCGGGGAGCTGTTTTTT. Translating it yields CASSVTSGGAAGELFF.

The chain couples TRBV9 to TRBJ1-2; no firm D call. CDR1 SGDLS and CDR2 YYNGEE come from the germline V gene. The V gene lost 3 bases and the J gene lost 7 bases, with 16 bases spanning the gap. This CDR3 spans 14 amino acids. CDR3 DNA sequence: TGTGCCAGCAGCGGCGTGCCTAGGTATGCTGGCTACACCTTC. It translates to CASSGVPRYAGYTF.